This T cell receptor beta chain was profiled in a study of human T cells and chemical hapten exposure. As to time point: patch test 3, about 24 weeks after DPC sensitization. Treatment here: therapeutic diphenylcyclopropenone sensitization with weekly scalp DPC. The CDR3 sequence is 15 residues long. The germline CDR1 and CDR2 sequences are ENHRY and SYGVKD. V lost 0 bases and J lost 8, with 16 bases in between. TCRdb independently ran MiXCR on the RACE reads; one entry per CDR3 protein. The sample includes roughly 100,000 distinct CDR3 sequences, less than 35% of them seen just once. This clonotype was detected a few times.

The clonotype was recovered from a man aged 40-49 years with alopecia areata. Some clones in this sample may be carry-over from other donors' samples. This sample comprised whole blood, obtained in connection with sensitization to the hapten diphenylcyclopropenone (DPC). V is TRBV10-3 and J is TRBJ1-2; TRBD1 might be the D (6 bases). The CDR3 coding sequence is TGTGCCATCAGTGAGTCGAGACAGGACAGAGGAGGCTACACCTTC. Its protein product is CAISESRQDRGGYTF.